This T cell receptor (beta chain) was obtained from a study of blood T cell repertoires in COVID-19. Study-level information: Some COVID-19 samples were acute and others convalescent; all came from the United States, Italy and Spain. Sources were T cells, B-cell-depleted T cells, or PBMCs; the material itself was cDNA or gDNA.

Sequencing used immunoSEQ multiplex PCR; TCRdb keeps in-frame clones, though not all of them. The table lists 55,000 or so clones, 90% of them singletons. This clone is a singleton in its sample. Germline CDR1 SNHLY, CDR2 FYNNEI. Trimming removed 0 bases from V and 5 bases from J; junction bases left unmatched: 7. The CDR3 has 17 residues. The chain combines TRBV2 with TRBJ2-3; 11 bases are a match to TRBD2. This clonotype was sampled from a man aged 40-50 years with acute or convalescent COVID-19. Source material: peripheral blood. The CDR3 bases are TGTGCCAGCAGTGAAGCGGGTAGCGGGAGGGCCGGAGATACGCAGTATTTT. This sequence encodes CASSEAGSGRAGDTQYF.